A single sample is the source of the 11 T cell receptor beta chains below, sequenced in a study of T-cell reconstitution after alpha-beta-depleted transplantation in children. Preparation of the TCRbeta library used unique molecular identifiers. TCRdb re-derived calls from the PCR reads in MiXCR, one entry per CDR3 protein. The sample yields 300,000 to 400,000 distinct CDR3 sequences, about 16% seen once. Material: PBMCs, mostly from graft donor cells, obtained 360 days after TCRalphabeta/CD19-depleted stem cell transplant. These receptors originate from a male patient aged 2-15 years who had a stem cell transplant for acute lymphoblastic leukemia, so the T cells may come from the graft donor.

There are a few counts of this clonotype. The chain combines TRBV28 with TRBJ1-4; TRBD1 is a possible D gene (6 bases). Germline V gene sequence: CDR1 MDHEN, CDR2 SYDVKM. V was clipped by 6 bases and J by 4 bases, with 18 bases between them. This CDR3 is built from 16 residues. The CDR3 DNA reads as TGTGCCAGCAGCCGGGACGGACGGGGGCTTAATGAAAAACTGTTTTTT. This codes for CASSRDGRGLNEKLFF.

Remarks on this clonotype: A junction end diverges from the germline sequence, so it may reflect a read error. As DNA, the CDR3 is TGCAGTGCCCCGGGGCTGTGGGCAGATGCGCAGTATTTT. Amino acid sequence: CSAPGLWADAQYF. The chain is built from TRBV20-1 and TRBJ2-3, with D possibly called TRBD1 or TRBD2 (5 bases each). Germline-derived CDR1 and CDR2 are DFQATT and SNEGSKA (reference sequence). The CDR3 consists of 13 residues.

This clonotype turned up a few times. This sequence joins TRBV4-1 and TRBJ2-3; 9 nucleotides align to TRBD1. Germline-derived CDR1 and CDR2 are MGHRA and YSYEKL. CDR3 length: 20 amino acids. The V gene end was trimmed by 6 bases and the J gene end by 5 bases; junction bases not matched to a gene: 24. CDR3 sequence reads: CASSLTAWWDREYTGDTQYF. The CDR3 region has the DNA TGCGCCAGCAGTCTCACAGCCTGGTGGGACAGGGAATATACCGGAGATACGCAGTATTTT.

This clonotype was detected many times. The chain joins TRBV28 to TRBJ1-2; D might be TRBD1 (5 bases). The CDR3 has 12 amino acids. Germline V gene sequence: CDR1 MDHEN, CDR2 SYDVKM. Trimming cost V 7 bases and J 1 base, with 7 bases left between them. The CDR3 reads CASTQGNYGYTF. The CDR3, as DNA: TGTGCCAGCACCCAGGGTAACTATGGCTACACCTTC.

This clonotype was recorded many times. CDR3 loop: CASSWGAEETQYF. The CDR3 nucleotides are TGTGCCAGCTCCTGGGGGGCGGAAGAGACCCAGTACTTC. This chain links TRBV12-3 or TRBV12-4 with TRBJ2-5; either TRBD1 or TRBD2 may fit D (6 bases each). The CDR3 length is 13 residues. V gave up 8 bases and J gave up 3 bases, with 13 bases separating them.

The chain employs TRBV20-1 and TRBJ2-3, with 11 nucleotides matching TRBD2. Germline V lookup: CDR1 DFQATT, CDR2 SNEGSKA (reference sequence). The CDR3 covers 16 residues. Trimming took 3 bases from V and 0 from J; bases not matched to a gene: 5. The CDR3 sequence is CSARQLAGVSTDTQYF. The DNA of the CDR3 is TGCAGTGCTAGGCAACTAGCGGGAGTGAGCACAGATACGCAGTATTTT.

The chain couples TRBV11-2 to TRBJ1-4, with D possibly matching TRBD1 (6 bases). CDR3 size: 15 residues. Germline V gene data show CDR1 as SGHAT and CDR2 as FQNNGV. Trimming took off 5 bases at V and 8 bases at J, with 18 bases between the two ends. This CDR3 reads CASSLNRVIGEKLFF. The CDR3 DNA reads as TGTGCCAGCAGCCTAAACAGGGTTATAGGGGAAAAACTGTTTTTT.

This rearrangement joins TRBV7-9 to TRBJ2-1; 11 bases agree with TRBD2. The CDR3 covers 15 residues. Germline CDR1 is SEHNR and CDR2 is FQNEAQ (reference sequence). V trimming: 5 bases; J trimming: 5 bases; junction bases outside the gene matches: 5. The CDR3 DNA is TGTGCCAGCAGCCCGGGACTAGCGGTCAACAATGAGCAGTTCTTC. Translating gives CASSPGLAVNNEQFF.

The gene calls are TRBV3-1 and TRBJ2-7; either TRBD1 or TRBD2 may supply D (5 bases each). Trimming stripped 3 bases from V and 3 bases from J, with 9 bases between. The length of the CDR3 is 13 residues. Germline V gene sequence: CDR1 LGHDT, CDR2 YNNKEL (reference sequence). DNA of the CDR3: TGTGCCAGCAGCCAGGGACGGGACTACGAGCAGTACTTC. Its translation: CASSQGRDYEQYF.

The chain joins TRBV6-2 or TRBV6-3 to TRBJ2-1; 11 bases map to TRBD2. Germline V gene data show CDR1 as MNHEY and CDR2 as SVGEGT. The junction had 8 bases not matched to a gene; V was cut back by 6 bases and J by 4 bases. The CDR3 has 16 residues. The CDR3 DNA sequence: TGTGCCAGCAGGTACCGACCTAGCGGGGGGTACAATGAGCAGTTCTTC. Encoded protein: CASRYRPSGGYNEQFF.

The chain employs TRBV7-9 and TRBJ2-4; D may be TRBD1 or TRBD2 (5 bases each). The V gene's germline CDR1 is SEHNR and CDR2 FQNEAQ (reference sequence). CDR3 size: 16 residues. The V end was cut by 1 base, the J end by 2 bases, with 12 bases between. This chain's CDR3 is CASSLVGTGTKNIQYF. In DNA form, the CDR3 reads TGTGCCAGCAGCTTAGTGGGGACGGGAACCAAAAACATTCAGTACTTC.